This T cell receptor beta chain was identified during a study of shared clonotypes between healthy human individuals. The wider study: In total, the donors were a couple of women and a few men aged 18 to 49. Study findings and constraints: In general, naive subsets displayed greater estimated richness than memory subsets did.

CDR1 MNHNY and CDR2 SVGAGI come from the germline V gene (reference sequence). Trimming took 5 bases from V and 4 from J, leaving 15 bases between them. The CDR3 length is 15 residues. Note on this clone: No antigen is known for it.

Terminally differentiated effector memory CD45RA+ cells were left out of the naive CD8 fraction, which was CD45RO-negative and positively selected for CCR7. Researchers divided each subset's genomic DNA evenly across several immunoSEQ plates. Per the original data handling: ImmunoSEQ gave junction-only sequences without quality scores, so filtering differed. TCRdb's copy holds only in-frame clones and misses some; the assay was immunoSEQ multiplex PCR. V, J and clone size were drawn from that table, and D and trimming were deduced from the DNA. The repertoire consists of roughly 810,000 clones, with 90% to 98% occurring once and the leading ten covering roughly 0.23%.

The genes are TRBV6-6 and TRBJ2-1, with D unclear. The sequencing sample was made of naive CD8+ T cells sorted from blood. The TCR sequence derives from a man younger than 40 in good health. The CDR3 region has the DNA TGTGCCAGCAGTCGCCCTATCCCGGCTTACAATGAGCAGTTCTTC. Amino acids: CASSRPIPAYNEQFF.